The source of this T cell receptor beta chain is a study of T cells after yellow fever vaccination. The CDR3 has 14 residues. Germline V gene sequence: CDR1 SGHTA, CDR2 FQGTGA. Trimming removed 3 bases from V and 8 bases from J, with 14 bases in between. Conversion of TCR transcripts into cDNA relied on 5'RACE template switching, which added a universal primer site and UMIs. Using its own MiXCR run on the 5' RACE reads, TCRdb lists one record per CDR3 protein. The sample lists 55,000 or so distinct CDR3 sequences; 6.5% to 8% were seen once. The specimen comprised CD8+ T cells not binding an NS4B(214-222) dextramer, sorted from PBMCs, sampled more than 35 days after the first yellow fever vaccination. This clonotype originated in a man younger than 35 who received the YFV17D yellow fever vaccine. The chain employs TRBV7-3 and TRBJ2-1; D is perhaps TRBD2 (6 bases). The CDR3 region is CASSLAGSGDEQFF. CDR3 bases: TGTGCCAGCAGCTTGGCGGGGTCCGGAGATGAGCAGTTCTTC.